This TCR beta chain was documented in a study of response to subunit inactivated influenza vaccine. From the RT-PCR reads, TCRdb called clonotypes with MiXCR, one entry per CDR3 protein. The sample contains over 650,000 distinct CDR3 sequences, roughly 20% of which appear only once. Deletions cut 2 bases from V and 0 bases from J, with 11 bases between. Germline CDR1 and CDR2: MNHEY and SVGAGI. This CDR3 comprises 17 residues. This clonotype was observed once. Its antigen is unidentified. Study-wide findings and caveats: Authors suggested each seasonal influenza vaccination recruits few new T cells.

The genes are TRBV6-5 and TRBJ2-6; D not certain. The clonotype was recovered from a man aged 50 or older who received an inactivated influenza vaccine. The sample in question was PBMCs from blood, obtained roughly 5 days after vaccination. This CDR3 is CASSYVHTTSGANVLTF. The DNA of the CDR3 is TGTGCCAGCAGTTACGTACACACCACCTCTGGGGCCAACGTCCTGACTTTC.